Below are 11 T cell receptor beta chains sequenced from a single sample in a study of cytomegalovirus exposure and HLA in healthy donors. In the PCR, 60 Vbeta and 13 Jbeta primers were used. The table came from immunoSEQ multiplex PCR; TCRdb's copy has only in-frame clones and leaves some out. The sample carries about 190,000 clones, about 69% recorded once. The sequenced sample was PBMCs. The receptors derive from a man younger than 40 in good health and CMV-seropositive.

The chain is built from TRBV4-1 and TRBJ1-2, with TRBD1 identical over 7 bases. Germline-derived CDR1 and CDR2 are MGHRA and YSYEKL. This CDR3 region has 16 residues. The V gene end was trimmed by 4 bases and the J gene end by 6 bases; junction bases not matched to a gene: 14. CDR3 bases: TGCGCCAGCAGCCTAGAATCGGGACAGACCATTAATGGCTACACCTTC. The encoded protein is CASSLESGQTINGYTF.

The V and J genes are TRBV7-3 and TRBJ1-1; D not certain. Looked up from germline, CDR1 is SGHTA and CDR2 is FQGTGA. V gave up 3 bases and J gave up 4 bases, with 18 bases separating them. The CDR3 runs to 16 residues. In nucleotides, the CDR3 is TGTGCCAGCAGCTTTATCGGGTTCGATAGATTCACTGAAGCTTTCTTT. It is translated as CASSFIGFDRFTEAFF. Looking up the rest from reference TRBV7-3 and TRBJ1-1 gives the full variable domain: GAGVSQTPSNKVTEKGKYVELRCDPISGHTALYWYRQSLGQGPEFLIYFQGTGAADDSGLPNDRFFAVRPEGSVSTLKIQRTERGDSAVYLCASSFIGFDRFTEAFFGQGTRLTVV.

This clone was seen just once. The chain uses TRBV11-1 and TRBJ2-1; 7 bases agree with TRBD1. The CDR3 contains 15 residues. The germline gives CDR1 SGHAT, CDR2 FQDESV (reference sequence). The ends lost 4 bases at V and 1 base at J; junction bases unmatched: 4. The CDR3 DNA is TGTGCCAGCAGCTCCCAGGGGGTATCCTACAATGAGCAGTTCTTC. This sequence encodes CASSSQGVSYNEQFF.

Concerning this clone itself: The sample carries other DNA sequences with the same CDR3. The V call is TRBV6-5, the J call TRBJ2-7; 7 bases agree with TRBD2. Germline loops: CDR1 MNHEY, CDR2 SVGAGI. J gave up 2 bases and V 0 bases, and 4 bases lay outside the gene matches. CDR3 length equals 15 residues. Here the CDR3 reads CASSYSLAGAYEQYF. In DNA form, the CDR3 reads TGTGCCAGCAGTTACTCGCTCGCGGGGGCCTACGAGCAGTACTTC.

The chain recombines TRBV19 with TRBJ2-7; 9 bases align to TRBD1. Losses at the gene ends were 3 bases for V and 0 bases for J; bases not matched to a gene: 6. The CDR3 loop spans 16 amino acids. In germline, CDR1 is LNHDA, CDR2 SQIVND (reference sequence). In nucleotides, the CDR3 is TGTGCCAGTAGTATTGGGGGGACAGGGAGCTCCTACGAGCAGTACTTC. As protein: CASSIGGTGSSYEQYF.

J is TRBJ1-5 and V is TRBV7-9; 10 bases are a match to TRBD1. CDR1 SEHNR and CDR2 FQNEAQ come from the germline V gene (reference sequence). The CDR3 length is 16 residues. Trimming cost V 5 bases and J 5 bases; bases outside gene matches: 9. CDR3 in DNA: TGTGCCAGCAGCGGCCCGACAGGGGGCAGGGATCAGCCCCAGCATTTT. Protein: CASSGPTGGRDQPQHF. The full variable domain, in which reference TRBV7-9 and TRBJ1-5 provide the parts outside the CDR3, is DTGVSQNPRHKITKRGQNVTFRCDPISEHNRLYWYRQTLGQGPEFLTYFQNEAQLEKSRLLSDRFSAERPKGSFSTLEIQRTEQGDSAMYLCASSGPTGGRDQPQHFGDGTRLSIL.

In this sample, this clone turned up a few times. The V gene is TRBV5-4, the J gene TRBJ2-7; 8 bases align to TRBD2. The CDR3 length is 14 residues. Germline V gene sequence: CDR1 SGHNT, CDR2 YYREEE (reference sequence). J gave up 5 bases and V 1 base, and 5 bases lay outside the gene matches. CDR3 sequence reads: CASSLSGGTHEQYF. The DNA for the CDR3 is TGTGCCAGCAGCTTGAGCGGGGGTACCCACGAGCAGTACTTC. The full variable domain, rest sourced from reference TRBV5-4 and TRBJ2-7, is ETGVTQSPTHLIKTRGQQVTLRCSSQSGHNTVSWYQQALGQGPQFIFQYYREEENGRGNFPPRFSGLQFPNYSSELNVNALELDDSALYLCASSLSGGTHEQYFGPGTRLTVT.

This rearrangement joins TRBV14 to TRBJ2-1; D possibly corresponds to TRBD1 (5 bases). This CDR3 is 13 amino acids long. V lost 10 bases and J lost 8, with 18 bases in between. Germline CDR1 is SGHDN and CDR2 is FVKESK. The CDR3 bases are TGTGCCACCTCAATAGGGGTACGGGATGAGCAGTTCTTC. As protein: CATSIGVRDEQFF.

The chain employs TRBV27 and TRBJ1-3, with no clear D. The CDR3 runs 14 residues. The germline V gene encodes CDR1 MNHEY and CDR2 SMNVEV (reference sequence). Trimming took off 3 bases at V and 3 bases at J, with 9 bases between the two ends. The DNA for the CDR3 is TGTGCCAGCAGTTTTAAGGGAGGTGGAAACACCATATATTTT. Translated, it gives CASSFKGGGNTIYF.

The chain is built from TRBV18 and TRBJ1-4; 10 nucleotides match TRBD1. Trimming at V came to 6 bases and at J to 7 bases, leaving 8 bases not matched to a gene. The germline gives CDR1 KGHSH, CDR2 LQKENI. This CDR3 spans 15 amino acids. DNA for the CDR3: TGTGCCAGCTCCTTTGAGACAGGGGGCTTTGAAAAACTGTTTTTT. Amino acid sequence: CASSFETGGFEKLFF.

The chain combines TRBV10-1 with TRBJ1-4; TRBD1 matches at 11 bases. CDR1 is WNHNN and CDR2 is SYGVQD in the germline V gene (reference sequence). This CDR3 spans 15 amino acids. V was pared by 4 bases and J by 8 bases, with 6 bases of the junction left unmatched. The CDR3 DNA sequence: TGCGCCAGCAGTGGGGGACAGGGGGTTCGGGAAAAACTGTTTTTT. Translated: CASSGGQGVREKLFF.